This TCR beta chain derives from a study of T cell changes during pregnancy in multiple sclerosis. TCRdb's table, derived via immunoSEQ multiplex PCR, lists solely in-frame clones and lacks some. Of 70,000 to 95,000 clones detected, around 92% appear once; the ten largest clones hold 2% to 2.5%. Trimming at V came to 6 bases and at J to 0 bases, leaving 5 bases not matched to a gene. This CDR3 is 17 amino acids long. Germline V gives CDR1 SNHLY, CDR2 FYNNEI. This rearrangement joins TRBV2 to TRBJ2-6; the match to TRBD1 covers 10 bases. The sequence was collected from a female donor with multiple sclerosis, enrolled in a pregnancy study. Material: peripheral blood, obtained in the third trimester of pregnancy. This chain's CDR3 is CASSRDRGYSGANVLTF. As DNA, the CDR3 is TGTGCCAGCAGCCGGGACAGGGGCTACTCTGGGGCCAACGTCCTGACTTTC.